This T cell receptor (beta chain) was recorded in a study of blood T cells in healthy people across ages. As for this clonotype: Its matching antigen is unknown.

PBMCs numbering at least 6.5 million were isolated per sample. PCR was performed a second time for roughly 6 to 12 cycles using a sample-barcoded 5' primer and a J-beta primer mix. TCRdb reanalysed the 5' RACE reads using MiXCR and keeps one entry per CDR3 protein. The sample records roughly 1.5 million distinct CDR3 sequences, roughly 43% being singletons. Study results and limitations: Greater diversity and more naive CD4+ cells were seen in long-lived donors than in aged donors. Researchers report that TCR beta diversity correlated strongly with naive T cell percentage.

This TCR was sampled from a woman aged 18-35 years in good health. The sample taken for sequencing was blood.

The CDR3 DNA reads as TGTGCCAGCAGCAAAGGGGGACGTCCGTACGATGAGCAGTTATTC. Its translation is CASSKGGRPYDEQLF. The chain has TRBV21-1 and TRBJ2-1; TRBD1, the D gene given by the table, was not confirmed from the DNA. TRBV21-1 counts as a pseudogene. The CDR3 extends over 15 amino acids.